The rows below give T cell receptor beta chains drawn from one sample of a study of beta chain features in type 1 diabetes. The table came from immunoSEQ multiplex PCR; TCRdb's copy has only in-frame clones and leaves some out. Here the sample spans around 150,000 clones, about 9% being singletons. Sequencing used central memory CD4+ T cells from blood. These receptors were obtained from a woman aged 18-29 years with type 1 diabetes. Each CDR3 is given with its conserved first and last residue.

v_gene	j_gene	CDR3aa
TRBV28	TRBJ2-1	CASSKLAQQFF
TRBV6-6	TRBJ1-3	CASSYRTAQNGNTIYF
TRBV6-6	TRBJ2-5	CASSSPGQGETQYF
TRBV4-2	TRBJ2-5	CASSQDVRGSETQYF
TRBV19	TRBJ2-1	CASSIGLAGGNRWVQGEQFF
TRBV6-5	TRBJ2-7	CASRVVAGRYEQYF
TRBV14	TRBJ1-4	CASSQDGRAMGGKLFF
TRBV7-2	TRBJ1-2	CASSPQGKGYGYTF
TRBV10-3	TRBJ2-3	CAIRTTGGNADTQYF
TRBV5-6	TRBJ2-7	CASSRDFPYEQYF
TRBV15	TRBJ1-4	CATSRAPGQGNEKLFF
TRBV29-1	TRBJ2-1	CSVEDHAGVEQFF
TRBV2	TRBJ2-5	CASSERNQGSETQYF
TRBV29-1	TRBJ1-1	CSVEESVTEAFF
TRBV10-3	TRBJ1-5	CANSVDSNQPQHF
TRBV5-1	TRBJ1-1	CASSLVQADTEAFF
TRBV29-1	TRBJ1-1	CSVEGLSTEAFF
TRBV5-1	TRBJ2-7	CASIGGVYEQYF
TRBV7-2	TRBJ2-2	CASSSVPRGGGELFF
TRBV5-1	TRBJ1-6	CASSLSQGKSSPLHF
TRBV7-2	TRBJ2-3	CATAQLGGGTDTQYF
TRBV1	TRBJ2-3	CTSSQGLAPTDTQYF
TRBV5-6	TRBJ1-2	CASSPRDTGYGYTF
TRBV5-1	TRBJ2-5	CASSWQGAQETQYF
TRBV19	TRBJ1-3	CASSPSELAGNTIYF
TRBV5-1	TRBJ2-1	CASSGPQGNEQFF
TRBV29-1	TRBJ2-3	CSVVGGAGDTQYF
TRBV30	TRBJ2-5	CAWTDRGAKETQYF
TRBV10-3	NA	CAISGTRESYEQYF
TRBV7-8	TRBJ2-3	CASSPRDLVGADTQYF
TRBV5-1	TRBJ2-6	CASSGRAPGANVLTF
TRBV7-2	TRBJ2-2	CASSLAGAGGTGELFF
TRBV11-1	TRBJ2-7	CASSLYGNRERHEQYF
TRBV15	TRBJ2-7	CATSAQTSAEQYF
TRBV7-8	TRBJ2-5	CASSLAAGTGQETQYF
TRBV12-5	TRBJ1-2	CASGPAGGYGYTF
TRBV9	TRBJ2-5	CASSPPLRETQYF
TRBV30	TRBJ2-1	CAWSAQDSSGRALGIF
TRBV5-5	TRBJ2-7	CASSRRTGERPYEQYF
TRBV10-3	TRBJ1-2	CAISPRGQAYGYTF
TRBV18	TRBJ1-1	CASSPGARGPNTEAFF
TRBV5-1	TRBJ1-4	CASSSVTGALEKLFF
TRBV7-3	TRBJ2-5	CASSHTGGTETQYF
TRBV4-1	TRBJ2-2	CASSLLASNTGELFF
TRBV7-2	TRBJ2-7	CASSLDRGPFYEQYF
TRBV18	TRBJ2-7	CASSPRSSASLYEQYF
TRBV7-9	TRBJ2-1	CASSLELARNNEQFF
TRBV30	TRBJ1-1	CAWSEPSKDRVTEAFF